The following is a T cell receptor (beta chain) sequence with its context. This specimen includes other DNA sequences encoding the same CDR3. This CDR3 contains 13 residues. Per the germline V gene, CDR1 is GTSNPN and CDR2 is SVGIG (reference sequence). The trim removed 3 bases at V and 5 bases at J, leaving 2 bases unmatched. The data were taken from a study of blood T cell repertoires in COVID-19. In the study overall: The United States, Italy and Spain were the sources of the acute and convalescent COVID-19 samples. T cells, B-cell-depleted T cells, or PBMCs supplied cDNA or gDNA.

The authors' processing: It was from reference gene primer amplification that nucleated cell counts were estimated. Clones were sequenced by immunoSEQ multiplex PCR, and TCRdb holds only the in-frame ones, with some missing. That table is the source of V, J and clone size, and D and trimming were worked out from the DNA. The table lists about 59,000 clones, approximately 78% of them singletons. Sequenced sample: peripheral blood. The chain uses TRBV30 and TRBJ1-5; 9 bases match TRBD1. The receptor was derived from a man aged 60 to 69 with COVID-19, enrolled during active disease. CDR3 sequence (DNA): TGTGCCTGGAGGACAGGGGGGGATCAGCCCCAGCATTTT. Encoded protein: CAWRTGGDQPQHF.